The next 21 T cell receptor beta chains were all read from a single sample in a study of PD-L1 blockade in urothelial cancer. The assay was immunoSEQ multiplex PCR, and TCRdb's table has in-frame clones only and misses some. The sample has about 690 clones, almost 40% seen once. This material consisted of tumor tissue, taken before atezolizumab (anti-PD-L1) treatment. Receptors originate from an elderly woman with urothelial cancer.

The chain couples TRBV9 to TRBJ2-2; 7 nucleotides match TRBD1. Germline CDR1 and CDR2: SGDLS and YYNGEE. The CDR3 contains 15 residues. Losses at the gene ends were 0 bases for V and 4 bases for J; bases not matched to a gene: 3. The CDR3 DNA follows: TGTGCCAGCAGCGTAGGGGCAGGGGGCACCGGGGAGCTGTTTTTT. This gives the protein CASSVGAGGTGELFF.

The chain combines TRBV11-3 with TRBJ1-1; D is unresolved. Trimming removed 3 bases from V and 0 bases from J, with 11 bases in between. This CDR3 contains 15 residues. In germline, CDR1 is SGHNT, CDR2 YENEEA. The CDR3 region has the DNA TGTGCCAGCAGCTTCGGAGAGATCTTGAACACTGAAGCTTTCTTT. This encodes CASSFGEILNTEAFF.

The chain recombines TRBV25-1 with TRBJ1-2, with D hard to call. V lost 4 bases and J lost 7, with 10 bases in between. The CDR3 loop spans 12 amino acids. Germline V CDR1 and CDR2: MGHDK, SYGVNS. CDR3 residues: CASSAAISGYTF. CDR3 bases: TGTGCCAGCAGTGCAGCGATAAGTGGCTACACCTTC.

This clone was detected a few times. V usage is TRBV6-8 and J usage is TRBJ1-1, with 7 bases fitting TRBD1. The CDR3 sequence is 14 residues long. J lost 0 bases, V lost 7 bases, and 5 bases had no gene match. Germline-derived CDR1 and CDR2 are MNHGY and SAAAGT. DNA of the CDR3: TGTGCCAGCATCCCACAGGGGATGAACACTGAAGCTTTCTTT. Amino acids: CASIPQGMNTEAFF.

The chain combines TRBV18 with TRBJ2-2, with 10 bases fitting TRBD1. The junction had 2 bases not matched to a gene; V was cut back by 1 base and J by 3 bases. The germline CDR1 and CDR2 sequences are KGHSH and LQKENI. The CDR3 has 16 amino acids. The CDR3 sequence: CASSPRQGADTGELFF. The CDR3 DNA follows: TGTGCCAGCTCACCACGACAGGGGGCGGACACCGGGGAGCTGTTTTTT.

The rearrangement links TRBV10-2 to TRBJ2-3, with D possibly matching TRBD2 (5 bases). The CDR3 consists of 15 residues. CDR1 and CDR2 from the germline V gene are WSHSY and SAAADI. V was shortened by 7 bases and J by 3 bases, with 17 bases between the two germline ends. The CDR3 here is CASTASRRRTDTQYF. The CDR3 region has the DNA TGCGCCAGCACCGCTAGCAGGAGGAGGACAGATACGCAGTATTTT.

V gene TRBV9 combines with J gene TRBJ1-1; TRBD1 matches at 9 bases. There are 14 residues in the CDR3. V lost 6 bases, J lost 1 base, and 4 bases stayed unmatched. Germline CDR1 and CDR2: SGDLS and YYNGEE. The CDR3 loop is CASTSGQGNTEAFF. The CDR3 nucleotides are TGTGCCAGCACCTCGGGACAGGGGAACACTGAAGCTTTCTTT.

The rearrangement links TRBV14 to TRBJ2-5, with unresolved D. The CDR3 length is 14 residues. Germline-derived CDR1 and CDR2 are SGHDN and FVKESK. The V end was cut by 4 bases, the J end by 5 bases, with 14 bases between. CDR3: CASSPFTHLETQYF. The CDR3 coding sequence is TGTGCCAGCAGCCCTTTCACTCACCTCGAGACCCAGTACTTC. Supplemented by reference TRBV14 and TRBJ2-5, the full variable domain reads EAGVTQFPSHSVIEKGQTVTLRCDPISGHDNLYWYRRVMGKEIKFLLHFVKESKQDESGMPNNRFLAERTGGTYSTLKVQPAELEDSGVYFCASSPFTHLETQYFGPGTRLLVL.

V usage is TRBV19 and J usage is TRBJ1-2; perhaps TRBD1 as D (6 bases). Trimming pared 5 bases from V and 8 bases from J, leaving 18 bases between. The V gene's germline CDR1 is LNHDA and CDR2 SQIVND (reference sequence). The CDR3 loop spans 14 amino acids. In DNA form, the CDR3 reads TGTGCCAGTAGTCCCGTCGGGGGCGCAGGCGGCTACACCTTC. Translating gives CASSPVGGAGGYTF.

Worth noting for this clone: Additional DNA sequences in this sample encode the identical CDR3. The chain links TRBV18 to TRBJ2-7, with D uncertain. Germline loops: CDR1 KGHSH, CDR2 LQKENI. V lost 0 bases and J 0 bases, leaving 6 bases between the germline ends. The CDR3 consists of 14 residues. DNA for the CDR3: TGTGCCAGCTCACCACCGTGGGACTCCTACGAGCAGTACTTC. It codes for CASSPPWDSYEQYF.

The J gene is TRBJ2-7, the V gene TRBV11-3; 10 bases match TRBD2. With V trimmed by 3 bases and J by 5 bases, 10 bases remained unmatched. Germline V CDR1 and CDR2: SGHNT, YENEEA. CDR3 length: 16 residues. The CDR3 region is CASSLIASGSYDEQYF. CDR3 coding DNA: TGTGCCAGCAGCTTGATCGCTAGCGGGAGCTACGACGAGCAGTACTTC.

This chain links TRBV11-3 with TRBJ1-1; D is possibly TRBD1 (5 bases). The CDR3 has 14 residues. Trimming removed 2 bases at V and 4 bases at J, with 11 bases between. The germline V gene encodes CDR1 SGHNT and CDR2 YENEEA. CDR3 region: CASSLYQGGTEAFF. The CDR3 DNA reads as TGTGCCAGCAGCTTATACCAGGGAGGCACTGAAGCTTTCTTT.

J is TRBJ2-1 and V is TRBV25-1; the match to TRBD2 covers 10 bases. The length of the CDR3 is 18 residues. The germline V gene encodes CDR1 MGHDK and CDR2 SYGVNS. Unmatched junction bases numbered 15, after V lost 3 bases and J lost 7 bases. The CDR3 loop is CASSDSSTSGWPGNEQFF. CDR3 sequence (DNA): TGTGCCAGCAGTGACTCGTCGACTAGCGGGTGGCCAGGGAATGAGCAGTTCTTC.

The CDR3 sequence: CASSTGVVSNQPQHF. The CDR3, as DNA: TGTGCCAGCAGTACAGGGGTAGTTAGCAATCAGCCCCAGCATTTT. This chain uses TRBV11-3 with TRBJ1-5, with 7 bases identical to TRBD1. The CDR3 is made up of 15 amino acids. Trimming at V came to 6 bases and at J to 0 bases, leaving 5 bases not matched to a gene. Per germline, CDR1 SGHNT and CDR2 YENEEA.

The chain is built from TRBV18 and TRBJ1-1, with 7 bases lining up with TRBD1. The V and J ends lost 4 bases and 1 base, in that order; junction bases with no gene match: 6. Germline CDR1 reads KGHSH; CDR2 reads LQKENI. The CDR3 spans 15 residues. This chain's CDR3 is CASSLQGGWNTEAFF. The CDR3 DNA reads as TGTGCCAGCTCACTTCAGGGGGGGTGGAACACTGAAGCTTTCTTT.

The chain carries TRBV28 and TRBJ1-1, with D unresolved. The V gene's germline CDR1 is MDHEN and CDR2 SYDVKM. The V gene lost 5 bases and the J gene lost 2 bases, with 15 bases spanning the gap. The CDR3 consists of 15 residues. The CDR3: CASSPQGLLNTEAFF. The CDR3 bases are TGTGCCAGCAGTCCTCAAGGGCTTCTCAACACTGAAGCTTTCTTT.

The chain uses TRBV29-1 and TRBJ2-3; possibly TRBD1 or TRBD2 for D (5 bases each). Trimming took off 6 bases at V and 0 bases at J, with 10 bases between the two ends. Germline assignment: CDR1 SQVTM and CDR2 ANQGSEA. The CDR3 sequence is 13 residues long. The CDR3 spells CSVTWGSTDTQYF. CDR3 in DNA: TGCAGCGTGACTTGGGGGAGCACAGATACGCAGTATTTT.

The gene calls are TRBV15 and TRBJ1-2; no clear D gene. The CDR3 length is 14 residues. Germline assignment: CDR1 LNHNV and CDR2 YYDKDF (reference sequence). V was pared by 5 bases and J by 4 bases, with 14 bases between. This chain's CDR3 is CATSGNGKTYGYTF. The CDR3 DNA is TGTGCCACCAGCGGGAATGGAAAGACCTATGGCTACACCTTC. Filled out from reference TRBV15 and TRBJ1-2, the complete variable domain reads DAMVIQNPRYQVTQFGKPVTLSCSQTLNHNVMYWYQQKSSQAPKLLFHYYDKDFNNEADTPDNFQSRRPNTSFCFLDIRSPGLGDTAMYLCATSGNGKTYGYTFGSGTRLTVV.

The rearrangement joins TRBV28 to TRBJ2-1; D may correspond to TRBD1 or TRBD2 (5 bases each). There are 14 residues in the CDR3. The V and J ends lost 3 bases and 9 bases respectively, with 15 bases between them. CDR1 is MDHEN, CDR2 SYDVKM, per germline. The CDR3 protein is CASSLGRVGREQFF. DNA for the CDR3: TGTGCCAGCAGTTTGGGACGTGTGGGCCGTGAGCAGTTCTTC.

V and J are TRBV9 and TRBJ2-2; no reliable D call. Germline CDR1 SGDLS, CDR2 YYNGEE. Trimming took 4 bases from V and 6 from J, leaving 13 bases between them. There are 14 residues in the CDR3. CDR3 DNA: TGTGCCAGCAGCCCCCATGTCGGTCCCGGGGAGCTGTTTTTT. It translates to CASSPHVGPGELFF.

The gene calls are TRBV10-2 and TRBJ1-5, with D perhaps matching TRBD1 (5 bases). The V gene's germline CDR1 is WSHSY and CDR2 SAAADI. Trimming took off 9 bases at V and 6 bases at J, with 18 bases between the two ends. This CDR3 is built from 14 residues. The CDR3 nucleotides read TGCGCCAGTCTAGAGGCAGGGAAGGCTCAGCCCCAGCATTTT. It encodes CASLEAGKAQPQHF.